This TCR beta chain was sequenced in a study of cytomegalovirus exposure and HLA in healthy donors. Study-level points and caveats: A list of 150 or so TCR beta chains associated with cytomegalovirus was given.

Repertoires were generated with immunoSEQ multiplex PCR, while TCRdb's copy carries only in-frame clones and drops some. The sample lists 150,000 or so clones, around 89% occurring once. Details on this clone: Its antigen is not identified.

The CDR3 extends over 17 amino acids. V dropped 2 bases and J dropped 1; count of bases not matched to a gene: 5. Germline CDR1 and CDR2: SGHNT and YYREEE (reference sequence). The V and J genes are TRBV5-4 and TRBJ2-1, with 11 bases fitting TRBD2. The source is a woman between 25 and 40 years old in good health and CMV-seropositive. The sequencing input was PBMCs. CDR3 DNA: TGTGCCAGCAGCTTAAGGACTAGCGGGTATTCCTACAATGAGCAGTTCTTC. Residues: CASSLRTSGYSYNEQFF.